One and the same sample provided the 20 T cell receptor beta chains below, sequenced in a study of CD8 T cells in ankylosing spondylitis (dated by TCRdb to 2016 to 2017). No antigen is known for these receptors. Library preparation was by 5' RACE. The reads were generated on an Illumina HiSeq 2500. TCRdb reprocessed the public reads (quality trimming at Q25 with fastp, clone calling with MiXCR) and kept in-frame beta chains. When rows share a CDR3 protein, they turn into one entry using the most common DNA and genes. The sample table holds 350,000 to 550,000 distinct CDR3 sequences, of which 20% to 30% were seen once. Of the sample, about 1% falls within the top ten clones. Study-wide conclusions, independent of this receptor: A TCR beta motif of fewer than 10 highly homologous amino acid variants appeared characteristic of blood from ankylosing spondylitis patients.

What was sequenced was blood, either unsorted or a sorted T cell fraction (not recorded which). The source of these receptors is a male donor with ankylosing spondylitis.

The sample holds a few counts of this clonotype. The genes are TRBV5-1 and TRBJ2-1, with 14 bases that match TRBD2. The V gene's germline CDR1 is SGHRS and CDR2 YFSETQ. The J segment lost 4 bases and the V segment lost 2 bases, leaving 8 bases of the junction unmatched. The CDR3 totals 18 residues. CDR3 protein: CASSLRLAGGPGYNEQFF. CDR3 sequence (DNA): TGCGCCAGCAGCTTAAGACTAGCGGGAGGGCCGGGGTACAATGAGCAGTTCTTC.

The chain combines TRBV5-5 with TRBJ1-1; D is unresolved. Trimming left V 4 bases short and J 0 bases short, with 13 bases between. Germline V gene lookup returns CDR1 SGHKS and CDR2 YYEKEE (reference sequence). CDR3 length: 15 amino acids. The CDR3 sequence: CASSPRHSMNTEAFF. The CDR3 bases are TGTGCCAGCAGCCCCCGGCATTCAATGAACACTGAAGCTTTCTTT.

This clonotype was detected only a few times. This rearrangement joins TRBV24-1 to TRBJ2-7; 9 bases align to TRBD1. CDR3 length equals 15 residues. Germline V CDR1 and CDR2: KGHDR, SFDVKD. V trimming: 5 bases; J trimming: 3 bases; junction bases outside the gene matches: 7. DNA of the CDR3: TGTGCCACCAGTGCCTCCCGGGACAGGGTCTACGAGCAGTACGTC. Protein product: CATSASRDRVYEQYV.

The chain couples TRBV9 to TRBJ2-2, with 7 positions matching TRBD2. The CDR3 has 13 residues. Trimming took 6 bases from V and 7 from J; bases not matched to a gene: 6. The germline CDR1 and CDR2 sequences are SGDLS and YYNGEE. The CDR3 bases are TGTGCCAGCACCCGGGGAGGGTTCGGGGAGCTGTTTTTT. It specifies CASTRGGFGELFF. Drawing the rest from reference TRBV9 and TRBJ2-2, the complete variable domain is DSGVTQTPKHLITATGQRVTLRCSPRSGDLSVYWYQQSLDQGLQFLIQYYNGEERAKGNILERFSAQQFPDLHSELNLSSLELGDSALYFCASTRGGFGELFFGEGSRLTVL.

V gene TRBV24-1 combines with J gene TRBJ2-1; 7 bases line up with TRBD1. V was pared by 9 bases and J by 5 bases, with 9 bases of the junction left unmatched. The CDR3 has 14 residues. Looked up from germline, CDR1 is KGHDR and CDR2 is SFDVKD. The CDR3 DNA follows: TGTGCCACCGCACAGGGACAGATCCACAATGAGCAGTTCTTC. Amino acids: CATAQGQIHNEQFF.

The J gene is TRBJ2-7, the V gene TRBV20-1; the D gene is possibly TRBD1 (7 bases). The V gene's germline CDR1 is DFQATT and CDR2 SNEGSKA (reference sequence). Trimming left V 6 bases short and J 0 bases short, with 15 bases between. The length of the CDR3 is 14 residues. The CDR3 DNA follows: TGCAGTGCCAATCCAGGGGGGAACTCCTACGAGCAGTACTTC. This codes for CSANPGGNSYEQYF.

This clonotype was seen a few times. V usage is TRBV20-1 and J usage is TRBJ2-1; tentative D call: TRBD2 (7 bases). The CDR3 has 17 amino acids. V lost 6 bases and J 6 bases, leaving 27 bases between the germline ends. The germline V gene encodes CDR1 DFQATT and CDR2 SNEGSKA (reference sequence). Here the CDR3 reads CSAVGGGRGVLGNEQFF. In DNA form, the CDR3 reads TGCAGTGCCGTGGGGGGCGGGAGAGGGGTTCTCGGCAATGAGCAGTTCTTC.

The sample holds a few counts of this clonotype. This chain uses TRBV11-2 with TRBJ1-1, with D perhaps matching TRBD1 (6 bases). Germline CDR1 and CDR2: SGHAT and FQNNGV. Trimming cost V 5 bases and J 5 bases, with 15 bases left between them. The CDR3 consists of 14 residues. CDR3 loop: CASSPGRGETEAFF. CDR3 in DNA: TGTGCCAGCAGCCCCGGGAGGGGGGAGACTGAAGCTTTCTTT.

The V and J genes are TRBV24-1 and TRBJ2-1; 11 bases are shared with TRBD2. From germline, CDR1 is KGHDR and CDR2 SFDVKD. Trimming at V came to 3 bases and at J to 4 bases, leaving 7 bases not matched to a gene. This CDR3 contains 17 residues. CDR3 nucleotides: TGTGCCACCAGTGATACCAGACTAGCGGGACAATACAATGAGCAGTTCTTC. Translated: CATSDTRLAGQYNEQFF.

CDR3 DNA sequence: TGTGCCAGCAGCCCAATCCGGGGACTAGCGGGGTCCTACAATGAGCAGTTCTTC. As protein: CASSPIRGLAGSYNEQFF. The V gene is TRBV7-8, the J gene TRBJ2-1; 13 nucleotides line up with TRBD2. The V segment lost 5 bases and the J segment 1 base; nucleotides outside the gene matches: 8. Per the germline V gene, CDR1 is SGHVS and CDR2 is FQNEAQ. The CDR3 runs 18 residues.

This clonotype was counted between two and nine times. This sequence joins TRBV5-1 and TRBJ2-3; D possibly corresponds to TRBD1 (8 bases). The CDR3 has 17 amino acids. Germline V lookup: CDR1 SGHRS, CDR2 YFSETQ. Trimming pared 0 bases from V and 5 bases from J, leaving 19 bases between. The CDR3 nucleotides read TGCGCCAGCAGCTTGGGACTAGCAGGGGGCGGAGTAGATACGCAGTATTTT. The encoded protein is CASSLGLAGGGVDTQYF.

The chain couples TRBV29-1 to TRBJ2-7; TRBD1 agrees at 11 bases. There are 14 residues in the CDR3. Germline CDR1 and CDR2: SQVTM and ANQGSEA. Unmatched junction bases numbered 10, after V lost 6 bases and J lost 6 bases. The CDR3 sequence is CSVARDRGYTEQYF. Written as DNA, the CDR3 is TGCAGCGTAGCCAGGGACAGGGGGTATACCGAGCAGTACTTC.

The V call is TRBV18, the J call TRBJ2-1; the D call may be TRBD1 or TRBD2 (5 bases each). Per the germline V gene, CDR1 is KGHSH and CDR2 is LQKENI. V was shortened by 3 bases and J by 4 bases, with 13 bases between the two germline ends. The CDR3 has 15 amino acids. The CDR3 reads CASSPPGTTYNEQFF. The DNA for the CDR3 is TGTGCCAGCTCACCCCCCGGGACGACATACAATGAGCAGTTCTTC. The full variable domain, completed using reference TRBV18 and TRBJ2-1, is NAGVMQNPRHLVRRRGQEARLRCSPMKGHSHVYWYRQLPEEGLKFMVYLQKENIIDESGMPKERFSAEFPKEGPSILRIQQVVRGDSAAYFCASSPPGTTYNEQFFGPGTRLTVL.

This chain uses TRBV7-2 with TRBJ2-7, with D hard to call. The CDR3 extends over 14 amino acids. Germline V gene lookup returns CDR1 SGHTA and CDR2 FQGNSA. V gave up 5 bases and J gave up 4 bases, with 15 bases separating them. The CDR3 is CASSPVPQIYEQYF. The CDR3 DNA sequence: TGTGCCAGCAGCCCGGTGCCCCAAATTTACGAGCAGTACTTC.

The V gene is TRBV20-1, the J gene TRBJ1-2, with unresolved D. The CDR3 runs to 13 residues. CDR1 is DFQATT and CDR2 is SNEGSKA in the germline V gene (reference sequence). The ends were cut back, 2 bases at V and 4 bases at J, with 11 bases in the middle. CDR3 nucleotides: TGCAGTGCTAGACCCGACGGACGCTATGGCTACACCTTC. It translates to CSARPDGRYGYTF.

The chain combines TRBV14 with TRBJ2-5; no firm D call. Looked up from germline, CDR1 is SGHDN and CDR2 is FVKESK. This CDR3 comprises 14 residues. Trimming pared 6 bases from V and 5 bases from J, leaving 16 bases between. CDR3 sequence: CASSLVPWGETQYF. CDR3 sequence (DNA): TGTGCCAGCAGTCTCGTTCCATGGGGTGAGACCCAGTACTTC.

Many counts were recorded for this clonotype. The J gene is TRBJ2-2, the V gene TRBV12-3 or TRBV12-4; unclear D gene. The V and J ends lost 5 bases and 0 bases respectively, with 13 bases between them. The CDR3 runs 16 residues. CDR3 residues: CASSPSVGSNTGELFF. The CDR3 DNA sequence: TGTGCCAGCAGTCCCTCGGTGGGCTCGAACACCGGGGAGCTGTTTTTT.

The chain uses TRBV7-2 and TRBJ2-2, with 9 bases matching TRBD1. The CDR3 has 15 residues. After removal of 5 bases from V and 5 bases from J, the junction contained 6 bases not matched to a gene. Germline V CDR1 and CDR2: SGHTA, FQGNSA. CDR3 sequence: CASSPWTGETGELFF. CDR3 DNA: TGTGCCAGCAGCCCCTGGACAGGGGAGACCGGGGAGCTGTTTTTT.

This sequence joins TRBV12-3 or TRBV12-4 and TRBJ1-5, with D unresolved. Between the trimmed V and J ends, which lost 3 bases and 1 base, there was a span of 13 bases. The CDR3 contains 16 residues. The CDR3 DNA sequence: TGTGCCAGCAGTTTCTCTCAAGGGAAGAGCAATCAGCCCCAGCATTTT. Translation gives CASSFSQGKSNQPQHF.

V usage is TRBV14 and J usage is TRBJ1-1; TRBD1 matches 7 bases. Trimming at V came to 4 bases and at J to 8 bases, leaving 7 bases not matched to a gene. CDR1 is SGHDN, CDR2 FVKESK, per germline. CDR3 length: 13 residues. In DNA, the CDR3 is TGTGCCAGCAGCCCCCGACAGGGAACCGAAGCTTTCTTT. Encoded protein: CASSPRQGTEAFF.